This entry describes one T cell receptor beta chain. This sample stems from a study of blood T cell repertoires in COVID-19. About the study: PBMCs, B-cell-depleted T cells, or T cells were the source of the cDNA or gDNA that made up the material.

The V gene's germline CDR1 is SGHAT and CDR2 FQDESV (reference sequence). V gave up 5 bases and J gave up 3 bases, with 8 bases separating them. The CDR3 length is 12 residues. Study processing details: Estimation of nucleated cell counts relied on the amplification of reference gene primers. Libraries were prepared by immunoSEQ multiplex PCR; TCRdb keeps only in-frame clonotypes and omits some of them. V and J calls and clone size are as listed in that table; D and trimming were resolved from the DNA. The sample lists some 150,000 clones; roughly nine tenths were seen once. This sequence originates from a human donor in a cohort sampled during active COVID-19. The rearrangement links TRBV11-1 to TRBJ2-7; D might be TRBD2 (5 bases). Sample: peripheral blood. For the CDR3, the DNA is TGTGCCAGCAGCCCGGGATTCTACGAGCAGTACTTC. Translation: CASSPGFYEQYF.